This T cell receptor (beta chain) derives from a study of regulatory T cells in long-lasting Graves disease. V was clipped by 2 bases and J by 8 bases, with 21 bases between them. The CDR3 spans 15 residues. Germline CDR1 is GTSNPN and CDR2 is SVGIG (reference sequence). At least ten counts were recorded for this clonotype. Arm-PCR of CDR3 regions with iRepertoire HTBI primers generated TCR beta libraries. TCRdb processed the multiplex PCR reads anew with MiXCR; each CDR3 protein has one entry. The table includes 350,000 to 400,000 distinct CDR3 sequences, around 15% detected once. Time point indicated: newly diagnosed GD, antithyroid drugs for less than 3 months. Researchers made the TCR library from RNA that was extracted from PBMCs. These same records also appear under a second study, on T cells in Graves' hyperthyroidism and ophthalmopathy.

This receptor was obtained from a woman aged 18-29 years with Graves disease. The J gene is TRBJ1-2, the V gene TRBV30, with D possibly being TRBD1 (5 bases). The sample in question was peripheral blood mononuclear cells (PBMCs), obtained at new diagnosis, from a patient treated with antithyroid drugs. The CDR3 sequence is CAWSPKRSTGLGYTF. For the CDR3, the DNA is TGTGCCTGGAGTCCCAAGAGATCTACAGGATTGGGCTACACCTTC.